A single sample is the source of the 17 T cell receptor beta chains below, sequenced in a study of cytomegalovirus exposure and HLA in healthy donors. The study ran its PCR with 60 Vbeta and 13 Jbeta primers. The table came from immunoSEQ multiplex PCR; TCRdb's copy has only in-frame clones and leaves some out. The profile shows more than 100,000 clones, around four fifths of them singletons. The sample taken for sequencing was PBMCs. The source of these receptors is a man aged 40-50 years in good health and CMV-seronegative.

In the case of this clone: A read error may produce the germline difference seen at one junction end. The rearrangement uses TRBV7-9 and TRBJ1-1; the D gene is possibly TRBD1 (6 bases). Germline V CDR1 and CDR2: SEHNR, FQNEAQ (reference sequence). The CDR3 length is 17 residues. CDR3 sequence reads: CSSSPHLTGRGNTEAFF. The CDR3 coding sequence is TGTTCCAGCAGCCCCCACTTGACAGGAAGGGGGAACACTGAAGCTTTCTTT.

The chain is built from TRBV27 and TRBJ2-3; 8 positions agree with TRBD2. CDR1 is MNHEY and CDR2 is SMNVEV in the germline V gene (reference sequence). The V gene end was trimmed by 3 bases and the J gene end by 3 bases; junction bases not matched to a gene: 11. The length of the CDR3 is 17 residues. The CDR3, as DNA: TGTGCCAGCAGTTTGTCACCCCCGGGACTAGTGACAGATACGCAGTATTTT. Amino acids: CASSLSPPGLVTDTQYF.

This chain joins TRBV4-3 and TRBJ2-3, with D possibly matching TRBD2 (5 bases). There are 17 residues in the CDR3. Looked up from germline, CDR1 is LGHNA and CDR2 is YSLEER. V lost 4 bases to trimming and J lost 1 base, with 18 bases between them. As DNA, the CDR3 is TGCGCCAGCAGCCCCTGGCTCCAGGCGGGTGGCACAGATACGCAGTATTTT. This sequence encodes CASSPWLQAGGTDTQYF.

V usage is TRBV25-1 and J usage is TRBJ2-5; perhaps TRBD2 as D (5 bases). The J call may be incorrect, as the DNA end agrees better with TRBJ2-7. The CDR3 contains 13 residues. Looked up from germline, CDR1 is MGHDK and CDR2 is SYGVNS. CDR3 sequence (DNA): TGTGCCAGCAGTCGTATAGAAGCGGCCGAGCAGTACTTC. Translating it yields CASSRIEAAEQYF.

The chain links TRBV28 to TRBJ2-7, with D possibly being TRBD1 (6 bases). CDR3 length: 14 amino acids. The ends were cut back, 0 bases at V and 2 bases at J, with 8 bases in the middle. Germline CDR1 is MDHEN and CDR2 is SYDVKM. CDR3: CASSLWGDTYEQYF. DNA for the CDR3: TGTGCCAGCAGTTTATGGGGGGACACCTACGAGCAGTACTTC.

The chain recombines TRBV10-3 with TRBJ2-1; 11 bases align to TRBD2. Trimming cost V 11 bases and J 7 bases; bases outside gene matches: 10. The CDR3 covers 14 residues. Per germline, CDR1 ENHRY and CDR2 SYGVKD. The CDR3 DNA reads TGTGCCGTACAAGGGACTAGCGGTAAGAATGAGCAGTTCTTC. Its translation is CAVQGTSGKNEQFF.

The CDR3 reads CASSLAPLAGVIDTQYF. CDR3 in DNA: TGCGCCAGCAGCTTGGCTCCCCTAGCGGGGGTTATAGATACGCAGTATTTT. The chain uses TRBV5-1 and TRBJ2-3; 10 bases align to TRBD2. CDR1 and CDR2 from the germline V gene are SGHRS and YFSETQ. The ends lost 0 bases at V and 5 bases at J; junction bases unmatched: 9. The CDR3 is made up of 17 amino acids.

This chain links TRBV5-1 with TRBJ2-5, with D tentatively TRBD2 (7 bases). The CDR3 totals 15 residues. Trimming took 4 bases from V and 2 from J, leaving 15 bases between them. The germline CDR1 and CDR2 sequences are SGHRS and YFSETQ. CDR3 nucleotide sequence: TGCGCCAGCAGCCCCGGGGGCGGGGGTCAAGAGACCCAGTACTTC. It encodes CASSPGGGGQETQYF.

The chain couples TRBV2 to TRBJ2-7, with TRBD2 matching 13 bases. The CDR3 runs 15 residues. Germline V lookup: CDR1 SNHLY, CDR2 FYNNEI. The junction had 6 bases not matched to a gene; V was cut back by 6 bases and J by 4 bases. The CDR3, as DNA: TGTGCCAGCAGGGAACGGACTAGCGGGAGTTACGAGCAGTACTTC. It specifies CASRERTSGSYEQYF.

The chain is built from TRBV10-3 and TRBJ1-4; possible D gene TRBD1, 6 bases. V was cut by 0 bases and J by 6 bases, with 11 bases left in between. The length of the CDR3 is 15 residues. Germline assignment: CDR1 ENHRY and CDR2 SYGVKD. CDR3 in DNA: TGTGCCATCAGTGAGTCGGAACAGGGTGATGAAAAACTGTTTTTT. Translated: CAISESEQGDEKLFF.

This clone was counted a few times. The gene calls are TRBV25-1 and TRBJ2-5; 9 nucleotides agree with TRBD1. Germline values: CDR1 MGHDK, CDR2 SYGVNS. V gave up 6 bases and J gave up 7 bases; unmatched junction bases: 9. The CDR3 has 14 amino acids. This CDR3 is CASRGTGTQGTQYF. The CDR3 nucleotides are TGTGCCAGCAGAGGGACAGGGACGCAGGGGACCCAGTACTTC.

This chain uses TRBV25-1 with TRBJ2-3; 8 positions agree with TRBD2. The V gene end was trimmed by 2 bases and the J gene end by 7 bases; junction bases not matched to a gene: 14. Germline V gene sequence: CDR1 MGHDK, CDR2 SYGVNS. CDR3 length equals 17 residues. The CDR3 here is CASSEPGLALGRYTQYF. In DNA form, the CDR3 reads TGTGCCAGCAGTGAACCTGGACTAGCCCTGGGGAGGTATACGCAGTATTTT. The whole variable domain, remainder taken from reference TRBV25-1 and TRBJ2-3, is EADIYQTPRYLVIGTGKKITLECSQTMGHDKMYWYQQDPGMELHLIHYSYGVNSTEKGDLSSESTVSRIRTEHFPLTLESARPSHTSQYLCASSEPGLALGRYTQYFGPGTRLTVL.

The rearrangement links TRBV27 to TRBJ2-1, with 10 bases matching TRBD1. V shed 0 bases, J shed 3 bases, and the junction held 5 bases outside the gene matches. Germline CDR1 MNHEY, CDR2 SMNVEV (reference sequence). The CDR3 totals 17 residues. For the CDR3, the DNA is TGTGCCAGCAGTTTATCGGGACAGGGGAAAATCTACAATGAGCAGTTCTTC. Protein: CASSLSGQGKIYNEQFF.

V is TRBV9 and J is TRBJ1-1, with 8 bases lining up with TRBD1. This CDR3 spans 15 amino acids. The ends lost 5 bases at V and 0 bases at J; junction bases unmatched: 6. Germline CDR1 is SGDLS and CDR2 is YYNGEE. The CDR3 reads CASRRTGLMNTEAFF. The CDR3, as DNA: TGTGCCAGCAGGCGGACAGGGCTGATGAACACTGAAGCTTTCTTT.

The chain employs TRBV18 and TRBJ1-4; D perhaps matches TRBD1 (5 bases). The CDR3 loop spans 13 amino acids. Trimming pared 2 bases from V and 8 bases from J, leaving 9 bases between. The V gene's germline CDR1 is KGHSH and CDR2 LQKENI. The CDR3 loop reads CASSPGAGEKLFF. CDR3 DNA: TGTGCCAGCTCACCAGGGGCTGGGGAAAAACTGTTTTTT.

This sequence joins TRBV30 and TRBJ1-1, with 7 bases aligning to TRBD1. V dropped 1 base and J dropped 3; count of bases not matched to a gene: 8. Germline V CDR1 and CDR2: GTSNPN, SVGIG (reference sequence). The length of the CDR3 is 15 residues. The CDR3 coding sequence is TGTGCCTGGAGTGCTACAGGGGTGGGGGACACTGAAGCTTTCTTT. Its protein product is CAWSATGVGDTEAFF.

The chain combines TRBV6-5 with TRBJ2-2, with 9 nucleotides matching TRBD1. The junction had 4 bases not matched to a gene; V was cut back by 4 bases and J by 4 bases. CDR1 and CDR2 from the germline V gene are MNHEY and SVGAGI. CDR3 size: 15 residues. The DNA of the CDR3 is TGTGCCAGCAGTTCCGGGACAGGGCTCACCGGGGAGCTGTTTTTT. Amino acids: CASSSGTGLTGELFF.